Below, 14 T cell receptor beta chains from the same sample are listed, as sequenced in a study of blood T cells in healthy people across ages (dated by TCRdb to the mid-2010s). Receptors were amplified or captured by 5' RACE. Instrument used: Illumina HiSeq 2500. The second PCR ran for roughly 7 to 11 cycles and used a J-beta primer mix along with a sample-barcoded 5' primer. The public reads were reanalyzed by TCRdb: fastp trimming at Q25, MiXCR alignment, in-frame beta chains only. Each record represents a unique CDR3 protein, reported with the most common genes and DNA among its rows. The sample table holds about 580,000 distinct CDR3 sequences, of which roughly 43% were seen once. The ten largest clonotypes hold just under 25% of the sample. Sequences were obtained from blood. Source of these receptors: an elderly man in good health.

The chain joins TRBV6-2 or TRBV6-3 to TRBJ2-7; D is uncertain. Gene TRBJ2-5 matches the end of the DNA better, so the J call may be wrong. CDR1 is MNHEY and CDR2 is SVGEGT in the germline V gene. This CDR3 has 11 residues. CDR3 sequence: CATSHGETQYF. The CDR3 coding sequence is TGTGCCACGAGCCATGGGGAGACCCAGTACTTC.

Here the CDR3 reads CASSSTGEGTNEKLFF. CDR3 coding DNA: TGTGCCAGCAGCTCGACAGGGGAGGGAACTAATGAAAAACTGTTTTTT. The chain employs TRBV7-8 and TRBJ1-4; 8 bases agree with TRBD1. The CDR3 sequence is 16 residues long. The J segment lost 1 base and the V segment lost 4 bases, leaving 5 bases of the junction unmatched. The germline gives CDR1 SGHVS, CDR2 FQNEAQ.

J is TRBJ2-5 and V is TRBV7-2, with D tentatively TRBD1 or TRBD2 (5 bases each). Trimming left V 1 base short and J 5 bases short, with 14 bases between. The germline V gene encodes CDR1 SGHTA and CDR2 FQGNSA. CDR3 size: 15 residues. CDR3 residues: CASSLEGTTRETQYF. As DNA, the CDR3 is TGTGCCAGCAGCTTAGAAGGGACCACAAGGGAGACCCAGTACTTC.

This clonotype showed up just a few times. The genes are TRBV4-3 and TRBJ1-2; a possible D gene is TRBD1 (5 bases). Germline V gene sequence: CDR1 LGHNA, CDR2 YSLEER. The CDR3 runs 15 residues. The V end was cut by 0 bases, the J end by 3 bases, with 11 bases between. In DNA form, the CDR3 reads TGCGCCAGCAGCCAAGATCGGGGGGTCCACTATGGCTACACCTTC. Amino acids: CASSQDRGVHYGYTF.

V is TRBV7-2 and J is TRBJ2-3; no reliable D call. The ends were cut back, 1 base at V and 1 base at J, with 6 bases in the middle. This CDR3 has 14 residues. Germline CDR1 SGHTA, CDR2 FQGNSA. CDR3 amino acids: CASSLESRTDTQYF. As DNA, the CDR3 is TGTGCCAGCAGCTTAGAGAGCCGCACAGATACGCAGTATTTT.

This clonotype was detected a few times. The CDR3 region is CSVAEGNTEAFF. The CDR3, as DNA: TGCAGCGTTGCGGAGGGAAACACTGAAGCTTTCTTT. The V and J genes are TRBV29-1 and TRBJ1-1; D gene unclear. The germline V and J ends were trimmed by 4 bases and 2 bases, with 8 bases remaining between them. This CDR3 region has 12 residues. Germline-derived CDR1 and CDR2 are SQVTM and ANQGSEA.

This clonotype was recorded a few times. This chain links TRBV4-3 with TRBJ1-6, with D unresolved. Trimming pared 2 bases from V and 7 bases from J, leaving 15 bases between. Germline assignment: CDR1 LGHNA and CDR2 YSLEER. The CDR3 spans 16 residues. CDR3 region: CASSQRGNVRNSPLHF. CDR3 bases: TGCGCCAGCAGCCAACGAGGGAATGTGAGAAATTCACCCCTCCACTTT.

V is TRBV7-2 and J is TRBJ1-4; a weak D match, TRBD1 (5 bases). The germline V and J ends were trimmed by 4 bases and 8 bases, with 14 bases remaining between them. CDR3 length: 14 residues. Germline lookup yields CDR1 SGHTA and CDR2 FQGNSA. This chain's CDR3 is CASSSAGYGEKLFF. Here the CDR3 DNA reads TGTGCCAGCAGCTCGGCAGGGTACGGCGAAAAACTGTTTTTT.

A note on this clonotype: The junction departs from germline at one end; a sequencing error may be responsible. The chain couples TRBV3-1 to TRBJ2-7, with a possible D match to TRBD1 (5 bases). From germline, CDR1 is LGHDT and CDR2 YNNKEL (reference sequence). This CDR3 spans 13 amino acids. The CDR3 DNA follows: TGTGCCAGCAGCCAGGGCAGGGCCTACGAGCACTACTTC. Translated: CASSQGRAYEHYF.

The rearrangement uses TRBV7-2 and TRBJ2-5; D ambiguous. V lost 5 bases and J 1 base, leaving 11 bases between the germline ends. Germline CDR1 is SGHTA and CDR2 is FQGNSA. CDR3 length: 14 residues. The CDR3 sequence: CASSLHNSQETQYF. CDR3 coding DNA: TGTGCCAGCAGCCTCCATAATTCCCAAGAGACCCAGTACTTC.

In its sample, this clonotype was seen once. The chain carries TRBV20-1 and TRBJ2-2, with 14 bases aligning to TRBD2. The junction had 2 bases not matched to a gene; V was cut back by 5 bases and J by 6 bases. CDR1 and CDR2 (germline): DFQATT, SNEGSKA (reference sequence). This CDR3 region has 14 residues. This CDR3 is CSAPTSGRAGELFF. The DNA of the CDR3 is TGCAGTGCTCCGACTAGCGGGAGGGCCGGGGAGCTGTTTTTT.

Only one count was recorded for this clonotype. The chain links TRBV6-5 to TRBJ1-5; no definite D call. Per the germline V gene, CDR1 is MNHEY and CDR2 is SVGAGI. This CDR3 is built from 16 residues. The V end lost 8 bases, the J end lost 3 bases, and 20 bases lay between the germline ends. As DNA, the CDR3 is TGTGCCAGCTCCCTAACCCCACAGCTTTCCAATCAGCCCCAGCATTTT. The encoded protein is CASSLTPQLSNQPQHF.

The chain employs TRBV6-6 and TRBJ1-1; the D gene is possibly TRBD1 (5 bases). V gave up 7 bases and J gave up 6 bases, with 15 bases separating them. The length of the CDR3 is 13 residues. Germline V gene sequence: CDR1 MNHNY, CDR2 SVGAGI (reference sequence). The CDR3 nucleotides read TGTGCCAGCATTAGGGAGAGGGACTCTGAAGCTTTCTTT. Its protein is CASIRERDSEAFF.

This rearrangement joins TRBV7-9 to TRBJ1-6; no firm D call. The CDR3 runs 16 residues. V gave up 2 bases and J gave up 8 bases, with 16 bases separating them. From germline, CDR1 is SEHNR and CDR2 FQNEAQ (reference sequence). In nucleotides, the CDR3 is TGTGCCAGCAGCTTAAGGGCGGACTCCAACTATTCACCCCTCCACTTT. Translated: CASSLRADSNYSPLHF.